These T cell receptor beta chains were read from a single sample in a study of blood T cell repertoires in COVID-19. Clones were sequenced by immunoSEQ multiplex PCR, and TCRdb holds only the in-frame ones, with some missing. The data contain roughly 68,000 clones, approximately 88% of them singletons. The source material was peripheral blood. Receptors were obtained from a woman aged 70-85 years with acute or convalescent COVID-19. Each CDR3 is given with its conserved first and last residue. A D gene is named only where the DNA matches it firmly. Expanded clones get a size class; other rows say once, few or many, or leave the size out.

clone size: once; V gene: TRBV13; J gene: TRBJ1-1; D gene: -; CDR3 protein: CASRKTANTEAFF; CDR3 DNA: TGTGCCAGCAGAAAAACAGCGAACACTGAAGCTTTCTTT
clone size: -; V gene: TRBV6-5; J gene: TRBJ1-2; D gene: TRBD1; CDR3 protein: CASSWDRGGYTF; CDR3 DNA: TGTGCCAGCAGTTGGGACAGGGGAGGCTACACCTTC
clone size: -; V gene: TRBV10-3; J gene: TRBJ1-2; D gene: TRBD1; CDR3 protein: CAISADRGAGYGYTF; CDR3 DNA: TGTGCCATCAGTGCTGACAGGGGCGCAGGTTATGGCTACACCTTC
clone size: -; V gene: TRBV28; J gene: TRBJ1-5; D gene: TRBD1; CDR3 protein: CASSSGQGSNQPQHF; CDR3 DNA: TGTGCCAGCAGTTCAGGACAGGGCAGTAATCAGCCCCAGCATTTT
clone size: once; V gene: TRBV30; J gene: TRBJ1-4; D gene: -; CDR3 protein: CAWRAPHRGLEKLFF; CDR3 DNA: TGTGCCTGGAGGGCCCCCCATCGGGGACTAGAAAAACTGTTTTTT
clone size: -; V gene: TRBV19; J gene: TRBJ1-3; D gene: -; CDR3 protein: CASRPAGTGNTIYF; CDR3 DNA: TGTGCCAGTAGACCCGCAGGGACTGGAAACACCATATATTTT
clone size: -; V gene: TRBV9; J gene: TRBJ2-1; D gene: -; CDR3 protein: CASNEADYSYEQFF; CDR3 DNA: TGTGCCAGCAACGAGGCCGACTATTCGTATGAGCAGTTCTTC
clone size: -; V gene: TRBV7-3; J gene: TRBJ2-3; D gene: -; CDR3 protein: CASSSDSFTDTQYF; CDR3 DNA: TGTGCCAGCAGCTCGGACTCGTTCACAGATACGCAGTATTTT
clone size: -; V gene: TRBV15; J gene: TRBJ2-1; D gene: TRBD1; CDR3 protein: CATSAFGGQGGNEQFF; CDR3 DNA: TGTGCCACCAGCGCTTTTGGGGGACAGGGCGGGAATGAGCAGTTCTTC
clone size: -; V gene: TRBV9; J gene: TRBJ1-5; D gene: TRBD1; CDR3 protein: CASSIQGAWNQPQHF; CDR3 DNA: TGTGCCAGCAGCATACAGGGGGCCTGGAATCAGCCCCAGCATTTT
clone size: -; V gene: TRBV7-2; J gene: TRBJ1-2; D gene: -; CDR3 protein: CASSLGDRRGGYTF; CDR3 DNA: TGTGCCAGCAGCTTAGGTGACAGAAGAGGTGGCTACACCTTC
clone size: -; V gene: TRBV6-6; J gene: TRBJ1-4; D gene: -; CDR3 protein: CASSYSGGENEKLFF; CDR3 DNA: TGTGCCAGCAGTTACTCGGGAGGGGAAAACGAAAAACTGTTTTTT
clone size: -; V gene: TRBV28; J gene: TRBJ2-2; D gene: TRBD1; CDR3 protein: CASSSQQPGQGYTGELFF; CDR3 DNA: TGTGCCAGCAGCTCCCAACAGCCGGGACAGGGATATACCGGGGAGCTGTTTTTT
clone size: -; V gene: TRBV30; J gene: TRBJ2-7; D gene: TRBD2; CDR3 protein: CAWSVMGGGRYEQYF; CDR3 DNA: TGTGCCTGGAGTGTAATGGGCGGGGGTAGGTACGAGCAGTACTTC
clone size: -; V gene: TRBV9; J gene: TRBJ2-2; D gene: -; CDR3 protein: CASSPIATTGELFF; CDR3 DNA: TGTGCCAGCAGCCCAATAGCGACTACCGGGGAGCTGTTTTTT
clone size: -; V gene: TRBV28; J gene: TRBJ1-5; D gene: TRBD1; CDR3 protein: CASSWVGTGKVPQHF; CDR3 DNA: TGTGCCAGCAGTTGGGTGGGGACAGGGAAGGTGCCCCAGCATTTT
clone size: once; V gene: TRBV2; J gene: TRBJ2-7; D gene: -; CDR3 protein: CASRRDTGSYEQYF; CDR3 DNA: TGTGCCAGCAGAAGGGACACCGGCTCCTACGAGCAGTACTTC
clone size: -; V gene: TRBV7-6; J gene: TRBJ2-5; D gene: TRBD2; CDR3 protein: CASSIGGALETQYF; CDR3 DNA: TGTGCCAGCAGCATCGGGGGGGCCTTGGAGACCCAGTACTTC
clone size: -; V gene: TRBV28; J gene: TRBJ2-7; D gene: TRBD2; CDR3 protein: CASGPGGYTYEQYF; CDR3 DNA: TGTGCCAGCGGACCGGGGGGGTACACCTACGAGCAGTACTTC
clone size: -; V gene: TRBV24-1; J gene: TRBJ1-1; D gene: -; CDR3 protein: CATSDLRDQAFF; CDR3 DNA: TGTGCCACCAGTGACCTGCGGGACCAAGCTTTCTTT
clone size: -; V gene: TRBV4-3; J gene: TRBJ2-1; D gene: TRBD2; CDR3 protein: CASSQGTSGAINEQFF; CDR3 DNA: TGCGCCAGCAGCCAGGGGACTAGCGGGGCCATCAATGAGCAGTTCTTC
clone size: -; V gene: TRBV5-1; J gene: TRBJ2-1; D gene: -; CDR3 protein: CASSPYRDSSSYNEQFF; CDR3 DNA: TGCGCCAGCAGCCCTTACCGGGACTCGAGCTCCTACAATGAGCAGTTCTTC
clone size: -; V gene: TRBV5-1; J gene: TRBJ2-7; D gene: TRBD1; CDR3 protein: CASSQQGSEQYF; CDR3 DNA: TGCGCCAGCAGCCAACAGGGGAGCGAGCAGTACTTC
clone size: -; V gene: TRBV30; J gene: TRBJ2-7; D gene: TRBD2; CDR3 protein: CAWSAGRTNSYEQYF; CDR3 DNA: TGTGCCTGGAGTGCCGGGAGGACTAACTCCTACGAGCAGTACTTC
clone size: once; V gene: TRBV5-4; J gene: TRBJ2-7; D gene: -; CDR3 protein: CASSLGLESSYEQYF; CDR3 DNA: TGTGCCAGCAGCTTGGGGCTTGAAAGCTCCTACGAGCAGTACTTC
clone size: -; V gene: TRBV19; J gene: TRBJ2-2; D gene: TRBD2; CDR3 protein: CASSLNPVGLAGENTGELFF; CDR3 DNA: TGTGCCAGTAGTCTCAACCCCGTGGGACTAGCGGGGGAGAACACCGGGGAGCTGTTTTTT
clone size: once; V gene: TRBV11-2; J gene: TRBJ2-3; D gene: TRBD2; CDR3 protein: CASSSSGGSTDTQYF; CDR3 DNA: TGTGCCAGCAGCTCCTCGGGGGGGTCCACAGATACGCAGTATTTT
clone size: -; V gene: TRBV7-9; J gene: TRBJ1-1; D gene: TRBD1; CDR3 protein: CASSPWDRGNTEAFF; CDR3 DNA: TGTGCCAGCAGCCCCTGGGACAGGGGGAACACTGAAGCTTTCTTT
clone size: -; V gene: TRBV18; J gene: TRBJ1-6; D gene: TRBD1; CDR3 protein: CASSPQGVQDSPLHF; CDR3 DNA: TGTGCCAGCTCACCTCAGGGGGTACAGGATTCACCCCTCCACTTT
clone size: -; V gene: TRBV10-3; J gene: TRBJ1-2; D gene: -; CDR3 protein: CAISSTSNYGYTF; CDR3 DNA: TGTGCCATCAGTTCAACATCTAACTATGGCTACACCTTC
clone size: -; V gene: TRBV15; J gene: TRBJ2-1; D gene: TRBD2; CDR3 protein: CATNPGLAGYNEQFF; CDR3 DNA: TGTGCCACCAACCCTGGACTAGCGGGATACAATGAGCAGTTCTTC